This T cell receptor (beta chain) was identified in a study of blood T cells in healthy people across ages. A J-beta primer mix and a sample-barcoded 5' primer were used in a second PCR of about 6 to 12 cycles. MiXCR, applied by TCRdb to the 5' RACE reads, yields one record per CDR3 protein. The table includes over a million distinct CDR3 sequences, approximately 63% detected once. This clonotype has a handful of counts. The CDR3 spans 15 residues. Germline values: CDR1 DFQATT, CDR2 SNEGSKA (reference sequence). V dropped 6 bases and J dropped 6; count of bases not matched to a gene: 12. The sample taken for sequencing was blood. This TCR derives from a man younger than 35 in good health. The chain links TRBV20-1 to TRBJ2-1; TRBD1 matches at 9 bases. CDR3 sequence: CSASFGTGMINEQFF. DNA of the CDR3: TGCAGTGCGTCCTTCGGGACAGGGATGATCAATGAGCAGTTCTTC.